Below are 4 T cell receptor beta chains sequenced from a single sample in a study of shared T cell receptors in the human thymus. The data were produced by immunoSEQ multiplex PCR, yet TCRdb's version contains in-frame clones alone and is incomplete. The sample consists of some 760,000 clones, approximately 85% of them appearing once. These data also formed part of another study, on human thymus T cells.

Sequencing used thymocytes. The receptors shown here come from a girl under two years old with a congenital heart defect.

This chain joins TRBV15 and TRBJ1-1; 10 bases fit TRBD1. Per the germline V gene, CDR1 is LNHNV and CDR2 is YYDKDF (reference sequence). After removal of 0 bases from V and 4 bases from J, the junction contained 23 bases not matched to a gene. CDR3 length: 22 residues. CDR3 sequence (DNA): TGTGCCACCAGCAGAGATCTTGGGGAGGACAGGGGGGAAATTGCGCGCGTCACTGAAGCTTTCTTT. Translated, it gives CATSRDLGEDRGEIARVTEAFF.

J is TRBJ1-5 and V is TRBV6-1, with 7 bases matching TRBD1. Germline V gene lookup returns CDR1 MNHNS and CDR2 SASEGT. The V gene end was trimmed by 1 base and the J gene end by 1 base; junction bases not matched to a gene: 4. The CDR3 is 16 residues long. The DNA for the CDR3 is TGTGCCAGCAGTGAAGTAGGGGGCGAGAGCAATCAGCCCCAGCATTTT. As protein: CASSEVGGESNQPQHF.

The rearrangement links TRBV7-2 to TRBJ2-7; 9 positions match TRBD1. The V and J ends lost 5 bases and 3 bases, in that order; junction bases with no gene match: 2. The length of the CDR3 is 13 residues. From germline, CDR1 is SGHTA and CDR2 FQGNSA. CDR3 DNA sequence: TGTGCCAGCAGCAGGGACAGGGACTACGAGCAGTACTTC. Amino acid sequence: CASSRDRDYEQYF.

This clone appeared a few times. The same CDR3 is also encoded by other DNA sequences in this sample. This chain connects TRBV5-1 to TRBJ2-5; possible D gene TRBD1, 6 bases. The germline V gene encodes CDR1 SGHRS and CDR2 YFSETQ. The CDR3 extends over 14 amino acids. V was pared by 4 bases and J by 1 base, with 11 bases between. The CDR3 coding sequence is TGCGCCAGCAGCCCCGACAGGATCCAAGAGACCCAGTACTTC. It is translated as CASSPDRIQETQYF.